This record looks at one T cell receptor (beta chain) sequence and its context. This sample was taken from a study of CDR3 diversity in severe acne. The CDR3 loop spans 15 amino acids. Per germline, CDR1 MDHEN and CDR2 SYDVKM. Deletions cut 5 bases from V and 2 bases from J, with 13 bases between. TCRdb reanalysed the PCR reads using MiXCR and keeps one entry per CDR3 protein. The table lists more than 70,000 distinct CDR3 sequences, about 50% of them singletons. The sample taken for sequencing was blood. This sequence originates from a male donor in good health, serving as a control. The chain carries TRBV28 and TRBJ2-1; D is unclear. The CDR3 coding sequence is TGTGCCAGCAGTACCAACTTCGACACCTACAATGAGCAGTTCTTC. It translates to CASSTNFDTYNEQFF.